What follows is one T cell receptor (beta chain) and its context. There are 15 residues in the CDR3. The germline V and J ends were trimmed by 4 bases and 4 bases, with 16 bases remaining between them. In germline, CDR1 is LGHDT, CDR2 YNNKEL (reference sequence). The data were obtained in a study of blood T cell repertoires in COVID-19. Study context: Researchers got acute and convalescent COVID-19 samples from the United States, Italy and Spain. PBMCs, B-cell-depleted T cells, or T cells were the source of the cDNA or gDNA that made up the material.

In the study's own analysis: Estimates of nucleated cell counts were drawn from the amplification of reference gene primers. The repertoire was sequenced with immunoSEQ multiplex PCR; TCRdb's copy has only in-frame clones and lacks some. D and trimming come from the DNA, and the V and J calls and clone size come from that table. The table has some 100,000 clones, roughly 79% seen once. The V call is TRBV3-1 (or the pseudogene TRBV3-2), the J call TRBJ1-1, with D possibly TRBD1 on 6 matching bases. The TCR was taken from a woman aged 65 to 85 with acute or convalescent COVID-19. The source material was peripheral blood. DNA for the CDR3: TGTGCCAGCAGCCCGGGGAGGGGGTGGAGCACTGAAGCTTTCTTT. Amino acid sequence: CASSPGRGWSTEAFF.